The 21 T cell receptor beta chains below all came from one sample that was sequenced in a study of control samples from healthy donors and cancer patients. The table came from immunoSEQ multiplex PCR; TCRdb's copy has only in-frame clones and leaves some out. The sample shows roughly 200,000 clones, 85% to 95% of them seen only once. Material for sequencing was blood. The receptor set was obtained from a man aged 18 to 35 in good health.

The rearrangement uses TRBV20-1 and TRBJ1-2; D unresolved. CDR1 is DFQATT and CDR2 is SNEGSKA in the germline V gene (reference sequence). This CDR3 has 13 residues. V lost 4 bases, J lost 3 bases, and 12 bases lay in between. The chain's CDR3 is CSAIEGLDYGYTF. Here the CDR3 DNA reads TGCAGTGCTATTGAAGGGTTGGACTATGGCTACACCTTC.

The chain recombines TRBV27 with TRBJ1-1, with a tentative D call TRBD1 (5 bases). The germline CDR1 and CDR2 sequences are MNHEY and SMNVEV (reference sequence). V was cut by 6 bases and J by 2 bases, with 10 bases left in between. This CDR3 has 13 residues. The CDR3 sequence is CASSPGVNTEAFF. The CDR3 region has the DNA TGTGCCAGCAGCCCGGGGGTCAACACTGAAGCTTTCTTT.

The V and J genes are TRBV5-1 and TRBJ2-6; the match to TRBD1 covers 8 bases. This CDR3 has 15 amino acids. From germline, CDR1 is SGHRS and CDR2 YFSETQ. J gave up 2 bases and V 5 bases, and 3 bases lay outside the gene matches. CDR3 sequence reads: CASRAGGAGANVLTF. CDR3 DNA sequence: TGCGCCAGCAGAGCAGGGGGCGCTGGGGCCAACGTCCTGACTTTC.

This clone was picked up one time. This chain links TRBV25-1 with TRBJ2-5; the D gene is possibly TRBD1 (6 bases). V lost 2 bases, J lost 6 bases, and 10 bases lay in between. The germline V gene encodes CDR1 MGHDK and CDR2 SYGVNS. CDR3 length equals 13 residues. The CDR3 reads CASSENRVKTQYF. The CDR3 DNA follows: TGTGCCAGCAGTGAAAACAGGGTAAAGACCCAGTACTTC.

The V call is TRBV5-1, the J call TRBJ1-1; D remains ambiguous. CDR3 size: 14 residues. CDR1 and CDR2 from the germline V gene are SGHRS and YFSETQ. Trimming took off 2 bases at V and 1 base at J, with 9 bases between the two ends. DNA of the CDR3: TGCGCCAGCAGCTTAGGTCTTCGGAACACTGAAGCTTTCTTT. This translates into CASSLGLRNTEAFF. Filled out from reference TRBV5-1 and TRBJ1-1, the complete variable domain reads KAGVTQTPRYLIKTRGQQVTLSCSPISGHRSVSWYQQTPGQGLQFLFEYFSETQRNKGNFPGRFSGRQFSNSRSEMNVSTLELGDSALYLCASSLGLRNTEAFFGQGTRLTVV.

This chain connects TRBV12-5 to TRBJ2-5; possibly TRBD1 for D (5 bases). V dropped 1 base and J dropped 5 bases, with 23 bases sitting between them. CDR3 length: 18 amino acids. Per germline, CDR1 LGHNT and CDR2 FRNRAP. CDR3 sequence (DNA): TGTGCTAGTGGTTTGGCCAGCAAGGACAACCATAAGGCGGAGACCCAGTACTTC. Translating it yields CASGLASKDNHKAETQYF.

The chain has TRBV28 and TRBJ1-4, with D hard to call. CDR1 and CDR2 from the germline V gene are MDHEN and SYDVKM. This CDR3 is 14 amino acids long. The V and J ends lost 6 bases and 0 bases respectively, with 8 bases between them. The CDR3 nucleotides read TGTGCCAGCAGCCGGGGATCAACTAATGAAAAACTGTTTTTT. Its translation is CASSRGSTNEKLFF.

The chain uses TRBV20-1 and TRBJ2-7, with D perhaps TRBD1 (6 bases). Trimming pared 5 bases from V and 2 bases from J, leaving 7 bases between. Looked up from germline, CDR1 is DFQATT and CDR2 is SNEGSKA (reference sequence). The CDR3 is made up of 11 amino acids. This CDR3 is CSAHRAYEQYF. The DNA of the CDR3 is TGCAGTGCTCACAGGGCCTACGAGCAGTACTTC.

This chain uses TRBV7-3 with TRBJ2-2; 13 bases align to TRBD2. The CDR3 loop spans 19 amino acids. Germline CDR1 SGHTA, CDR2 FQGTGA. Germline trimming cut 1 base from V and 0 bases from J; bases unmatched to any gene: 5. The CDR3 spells CASSLKGLAGQTNTGELFF. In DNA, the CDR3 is TGTGCCAGCAGCTTAAAGGGACTAGCGGGGCAGACGAACACCGGGGAGCTGTTTTTT.

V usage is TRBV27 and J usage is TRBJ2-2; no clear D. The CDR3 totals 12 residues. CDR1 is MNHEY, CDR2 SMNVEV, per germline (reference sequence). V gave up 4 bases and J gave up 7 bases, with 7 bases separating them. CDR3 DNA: TGTGCCAGCAGTTACCCGGGCGGGGAGCTGTTTTTT. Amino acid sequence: CASSYPGGELFF.

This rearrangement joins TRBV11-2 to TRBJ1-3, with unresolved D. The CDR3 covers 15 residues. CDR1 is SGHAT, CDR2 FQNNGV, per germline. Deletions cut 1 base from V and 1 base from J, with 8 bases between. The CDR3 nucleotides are TGTGCCAGCAGCTTAGTTACGAAGTCTGGAAACACCATATATTTT. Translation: CASSLVTKSGNTIYF. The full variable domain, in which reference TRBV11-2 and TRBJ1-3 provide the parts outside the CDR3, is EAGVAQSPRYKIIEKRQSVAFWCNPISGHATLYWYQQILGQGPKLLIQFQNNGVVDDSQLPKDRFSAERLKGVDSTLKIQPAKLEDSAVYLCASSLVTKSGNTIYFGEGSWLTVV.

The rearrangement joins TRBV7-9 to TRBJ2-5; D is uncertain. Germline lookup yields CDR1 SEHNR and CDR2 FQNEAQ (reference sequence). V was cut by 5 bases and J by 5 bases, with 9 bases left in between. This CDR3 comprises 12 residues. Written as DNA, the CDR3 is TGTGCCAGCAGCGGCAGGCTGGAGACCCAGTACTTC. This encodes CASSGRLETQYF.

Written as DNA, the CDR3 is TGTGCCATCAGTGGGACAGGGGGGCGGGATGAGCAGTTCTTC. Residues: CAISGTGGRDEQFF. The V and J genes are TRBV10-3 and TRBJ2-1, with 10 bases that match TRBD1. J gave up 8 bases and V 4 bases, and 5 bases lay outside the gene matches. The length of the CDR3 is 14 residues. The germline gives CDR1 ENHRY, CDR2 SYGVKD.

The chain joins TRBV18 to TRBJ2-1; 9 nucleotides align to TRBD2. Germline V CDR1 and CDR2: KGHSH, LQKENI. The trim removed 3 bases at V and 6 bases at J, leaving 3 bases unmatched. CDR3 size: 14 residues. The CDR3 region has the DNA TGTGCCAGCTCACCTTCGACTAGCGGCAATGAGCAGTTCTTC. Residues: CASSPSTSGNEQFF.

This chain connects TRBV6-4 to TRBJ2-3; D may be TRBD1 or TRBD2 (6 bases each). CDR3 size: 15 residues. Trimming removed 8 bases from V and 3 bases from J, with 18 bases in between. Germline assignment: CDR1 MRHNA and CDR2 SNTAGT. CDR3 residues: CASSKEGEGTDTQYF. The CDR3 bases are TGTGCCAGCTCCAAGGAGGGGGAAGGAACAGATACGCAGTATTTT.

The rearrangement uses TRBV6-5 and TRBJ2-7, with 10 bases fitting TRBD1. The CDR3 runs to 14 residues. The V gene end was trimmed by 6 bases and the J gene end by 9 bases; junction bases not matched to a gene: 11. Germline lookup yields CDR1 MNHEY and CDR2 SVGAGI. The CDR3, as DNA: TGTGCCAGCAGATTCGCCGGGACAGGGGTCCGGCAGTACTTC. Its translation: CASRFAGTGVRQYF.

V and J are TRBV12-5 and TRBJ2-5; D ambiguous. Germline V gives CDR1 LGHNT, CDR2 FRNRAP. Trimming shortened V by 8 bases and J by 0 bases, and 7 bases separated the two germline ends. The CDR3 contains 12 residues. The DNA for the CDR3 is TGTGCTAGTCGGGCGTACCAAGAGACCCAGTACTTC. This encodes CASRAYQETQYF.

CDR3 sequence (DNA): TGTGCCAGCAGCCCCGGACCCGGCACCTACGAGCAGTACTTC. Protein sequence: CASSPGPGTYEQYF. The V and J genes are TRBV7-2 and TRBJ2-7; D is unclear. The CDR3 covers 14 residues. V was shortened by 5 bases and J by 2 bases, with 13 bases between the two germline ends. CDR1 is SGHTA and CDR2 is FQGNSA in the germline V gene. Variable domain in full (rest from reference TRBV7-2 and TRBJ2-7): GAGVSQSPSNKVTEKGKDVELRCDPISGHTALYWYRQSLGQGLEFLIYFQGNSAPDKSGLPSDRFSAERTGGSVSTLTIQRTQQEDSAVYLCASSPGPGTYEQYFGPGTRLTVT.

The CDR3 reads CASSQEEGGFGEQYF. The CDR3 DNA sequence: TGCGCCAGCAGCCAAGAGGAAGGGGGCTTCGGCGAGCAGTACTTC. The genes are TRBV4-1 and TRBJ2-7; 7 nucleotides agree with TRBD1. The CDR3 runs to 15 residues. CDR1 and CDR2 from the germline V gene are MGHRA and YSYEKL. The V segment lost 0 bases and the J segment 6 bases; nucleotides outside the gene matches: 8.

The CDR3 spells CASSPRRLAGKNYGYTF. CDR3 DNA sequence: TGTGCCAGCAGTCCCCGAAGGTTGGCAGGGAAAAACTATGGCTACACCTTC. The chain couples TRBV6-6 to TRBJ1-2, with D maybe TRBD1 (5 bases). CDR3 length equals 17 residues. The V end was cut by 5 bases, the J end by 2 bases, with 21 bases between. The V gene's germline CDR1 is MNHNY and CDR2 SVGAGI (reference sequence).

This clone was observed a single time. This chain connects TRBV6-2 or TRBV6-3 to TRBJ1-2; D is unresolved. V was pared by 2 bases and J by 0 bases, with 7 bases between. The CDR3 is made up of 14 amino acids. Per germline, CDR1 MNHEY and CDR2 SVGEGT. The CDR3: CASSYVIANYGYTF. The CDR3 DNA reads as TGTGCCAGCAGTTACGTTATCGCTAACTATGGCTACACCTTC.